The 30 T cell receptor beta chains presented below share a single source sample, sequenced in a study of beta chain features in type 1 diabetes. Findings and caveats of the study: Shorter TCRB CDR3s, moderately but significantly so, were found in Type 1 diabetes patients in all four CD4+ subsets.

What was sequenced were expressed TCRB transcripts, since all of the isolated RNA had been reverse transcribed. Profiled with immunoSEQ multiplex PCR; TCRdb holds only in-frame clones, not every one. Among around 710,000 clones, roughly an eighth were seen once, and the ten largest hold approximately 0.11%. Their antigen targets remain unknown. The specimen sequenced was naive CD4+ T cells from blood. These receptors were collected from a man under 40 with type 1 diabetes.

This clone was seen more than once but under ten times. The chain combines TRBV2 with TRBJ2-2; tentative D call: TRBD1 (6 bases). Trimming removed 4 bases at V and 4 bases at J, with 16 bases between. CDR3 length: 16 residues. Germline V lookup: CDR1 SNHLY, CDR2 FYNNEI. This CDR3 reads CASSGRENRATGELFF. The CDR3 nucleotides read TGTGCCAGCAGTGGAAGGGAGAACAGGGCCACCGGGGAGCTGTTTTTT.

This clone was seen more than once but under ten times. J is TRBJ2-5 and V is TRBV16; the D gene could be TRBD1 or TRBD2 (5 bases each). The ends were cut back, 1 base at V and 4 bases at J, with 10 bases in the middle. This CDR3 region has 14 residues. CDR1 KGHSY and CDR2 FQNENV come from the germline V gene. The CDR3 here is CASSQLGVSETQYF. In DNA form, the CDR3 reads TGTGCCAGCAGCCAATTGGGGGTTTCAGAGACCCAGTACTTC. The full variable domain, completed using reference TRBV16 and TRBJ2-5, is GEEVAQTPKHLVRGEGQKAKLYCAPIKGHSYVFWYQQVLKNEFKFLISFQNENVFDETGMPKERFSAKCLPNSPCSLEIQATKLEDSAVYFCASSQLGVSETQYFGPGTRLLVL.

The chain uses TRBV7-3 and TRBJ2-1, with 9 positions matching TRBD1. Germline CDR1 and CDR2: SGHTA and FQGTGA. Germline trimming cut 5 bases from V and 2 bases from J; bases unmatched to any gene: 7. The CDR3 sequence is 16 residues long. Here the CDR3 DNA reads TGTGCCAGCAGCCCCACGGGACAGGGCCCCTACAATGAGCAGTTCTTC. This sequence encodes CASSPTGQGPYNEQFF.

This clone showed up just a few times. The genes are TRBV7-2 and TRBJ2-1, with D possibly called TRBD1 or TRBD2 (6 bases each). The CDR3 covers 16 residues. Trimming left V 4 bases short and J 8 bases short, with 21 bases between. CDR1 SGHTA and CDR2 FQGNSA come from the germline V gene. CDR3 DNA: TGTGCCAGCAGCTCCCGGGGGCGACTTGCTAGGGATGAGCAGTTCTTC. Translated: CASSSRGRLARDEQFF.

The rearrangement joins TRBV29-1 to TRBJ2-3; possibly TRBD1 for D (5 bases). V lost 4 bases to trimming and J lost 0 bases, with 8 bases between them. The CDR3 has 13 residues. The germline CDR1 and CDR2 sequences are SQVTM and ANQGSEA. The CDR3 region has the DNA TGCAGCGTTGGGCAGGGCAGCACAGATACGCAGTATTTT. Its translation: CSVGQGSTDTQYF.

The chain uses TRBV5-4 and TRBJ1-1; no clear D gene. The V gene lost 5 bases and the J gene lost 3 bases, with 11 bases spanning the gap. The CDR3 contains 13 residues. Germline values: CDR1 SGHNT, CDR2 YYREEE (reference sequence). The CDR3 sequence: CASRPALYTEAFF. In DNA, the CDR3 is TGTGCCAGCAGACCAGCATTATACACTGAAGCTTTCTTT. Using reference TRBV5-4 and TRBJ1-1 for the parts outside the CDR3, the full variable domain is ETGVTQSPTHLIKTRGQQVTLRCSSQSGHNTVSWYQQALGQGPQFIFQYYREEENGRGNFPPRFSGLQFPNYSSELNVNALELDDSALYLCASRPALYTEAFFGQGTRLTVV.

This clone has only a few counts. The chain has TRBV6-5 and TRBJ2-5, with D unclear. Germline V gene sequence: CDR1 MNHEY, CDR2 SVGAGI. Deletions cut 0 bases from V and 3 bases from J, with 8 bases between. CDR3 length equals 14 residues. The CDR3 reads CASSYSSVKETQYF. The CDR3 bases are TGTGCCAGCAGTTACTCATCAGTTAAAGAGACCCAGTACTTC.

DNA for the CDR3: TGTGCCAGCAGCTTAAAAGTATGGTACGAGCAGTACTTC. It codes for CASSLKVWYEQYF. V usage is TRBV7-8 and J usage is TRBJ2-7; D is unclear. Trimming removed 2 bases at V and 4 bases at J, with 9 bases between. Germline V gene lookup returns CDR1 SGHVS and CDR2 FQNEAQ. The CDR3 has 13 residues.

This chain joins TRBV28 and TRBJ2-2; D possibly corresponds to TRBD1 (6 bases). V lost 3 bases and J lost 5, with 13 bases in between. The CDR3 has 15 residues. Germline loops: CDR1 MDHEN, CDR2 SYDVKM. CDR3 DNA sequence: TGTGCCAGCAGTTTCAGCTATACAGGGACCGGGGAGCTGTTTTTT. It encodes CASSFSYTGTGELFF.

The CDR3 loop reads CASSLELGRPQYF. In DNA, the CDR3 is TGTGCCAGCAGCTTAGAACTAGGGAGGCCGCAGTACTTC. The rearrangement uses TRBV11-3 and TRBJ2-7; possible D gene TRBD2, 6 bases. CDR1 and CDR2 from the germline V gene are SGHNT and YENEEA. This CDR3 has 13 residues. The V and J ends lost 0 bases and 9 bases respectively, with 12 bases between them.

This clone was seen only a few times. This rearrangement joins TRBV30 to TRBJ2-2, with D uncertain. The CDR3 length is 16 residues. Trimming pared 0 bases from V and 0 bases from J, leaving 11 bases between. CDR1 GTSNPN and CDR2 SVGIG come from the germline V gene (reference sequence). CDR3 DNA sequence: TGTGCCTGGAGTGTAAGGGCAGCGTCGAACACCGGGGAGCTGTTTTTT. It codes for CAWSVRAASNTGELFF.

This clone was seen ten or more times. This CDR3 is also generated by other DNA sequences in the sample. This chain uses TRBV7-2 with TRBJ2-5, with TRBD1 matching 7 bases. V lost 5 bases, J lost 5 bases, and 5 bases stayed unmatched. The CDR3 has 13 amino acids. In germline, CDR1 is SGHTA, CDR2 FQGNSA. Written as DNA, the CDR3 is TGTGCCAGCAGCCTACAGGGGCGGGAGACCCAGTACTTC. This gives the protein CASSLQGRETQYF.

The rearrangement links TRBV6-6 to TRBJ1-5; unclear D gene. V was trimmed by 2 bases and J by 0 bases, leaving 11 bases between them. Looked up from germline, CDR1 is MNHNY and CDR2 is SVGAGI (reference sequence). The CDR3 contains 16 residues. DNA of the CDR3: TGTGCCAGCAGTTACGCCCAGCCATCTAGCAATCAGCCCCAGCATTTT. This gives the protein CASSYAQPSSNQPQHF.

The V gene is TRBV4-1, the J gene TRBJ2-3; TRBD2 might be the D (5 bases). Germline V gene sequence: CDR1 MGHRA, CDR2 YSYEKL. This CDR3 contains 15 residues. Trimming took off 2 bases at V and 2 bases at J, with 11 bases between the two ends. This CDR3 reads CASSQTSGDTDTQYF. The CDR3 DNA follows: TGCGCCAGCAGCCAAACCTCCGGGGACACAGATACGCAGTATTTT.

This clone was recorded a few times. The rearrangement links TRBV7-2 to TRBJ2-7, with 7 bases aligning to TRBD1. With 2 bases clipped from V and 3 bases from J, the junction kept 1 base outside the gene matches. From germline, CDR1 is SGHTA and CDR2 FQGNSA. This CDR3 comprises 13 residues. The CDR3 nucleotides read TGTGCCAGCAGCTTAACAGGGGTCTACGAGCAGTACTTC. Protein sequence: CASSLTGVYEQYF.

The chain links TRBV18 to TRBJ2-7; 7 bases map to TRBD1. This CDR3 spans 16 amino acids. The V segment lost 1 base and the J segment 3 bases; nucleotides outside the gene matches: 9. CDR1 and CDR2 from the germline V gene are KGHSH and LQKENI. The CDR3 DNA is TGTGCCAGCTCACCACAAGAGACAGGGCGGGTCTACGAGCAGTACTTC. Encoded protein: CASSPQETGRVYEQYF. Combining the CDR3 with reference TRBV18 and TRBJ2-7 gives the whole variable domain NAGVMQNPRHLVRRRGQEARLRCSPMKGHSHVYWYRQLPEEGLKFMVYLQKENIIDESGMPKERFSAEFPKEGPSILRIQQVVRGDSAAYFCASSPQETGRVYEQYFGPGTRLTVT.

The chain joins TRBV30 to TRBJ2-5; 10 bases fit TRBD1. TRBJ2-7 matches the DNA end more closely, so the J call is doubtful. Germline assignment: CDR1 GTSNPN and CDR2 SVGIG (reference sequence). The CDR3 is 16 amino acids. In DNA form, the CDR3 reads TGTGCCTGGAGGCCATTCGTCAGGGACAGGGGTCTCGAGCAGTACTTC. Protein: CAWRPFVRDRGLEQYF.

This clone turned up a few times. V gene TRBV28 combines with J gene TRBJ2-6; the D gene is possibly TRBD2 (6 bases). The V end lost 3 bases, the J end lost 3 bases, and 12 bases lay between the germline ends. CDR3 size: 16 residues. In germline, CDR1 is MDHEN, CDR2 SYDVKM. Here the CDR3 reads CASSLHGGGGANVLTF. CDR3 DNA sequence: TGTGCCAGCAGTTTGCACGGGGGTGGTGGGGCCAACGTCCTGACTTTC.

The J gene is TRBJ1-2, the V gene TRBV4-3, with D perhaps TRBD1 (5 bases). The CDR3 loop spans 15 amino acids. CDR1 is LGHNA, CDR2 YSLEER, per germline. Trimming took 0 bases from V and 8 from J, leaving 16 bases between them. CDR3 DNA: TGCGCCAGCAGCCAAGAGGCCAGGGTCCTAGACGGCTACACCTTC. It codes for CASSQEARVLDGYTF.

The V call is TRBV4-3, the J call TRBJ1-2, with D unresolved. CDR3 size: 15 residues. Germline V CDR1 and CDR2: LGHNA, YSLEER. With 0 bases removed from V and 3 bases from J, the gap between germline ends came to 11 bases. CDR3 DNA: TGCGCCAGCAGCCAAGATCTCCCAGCCTACTATGGCTACACCTTC. Translated: CASSQDLPAYYGYTF.

The table lists this clone with a few counts. The chain recombines TRBV27 with TRBJ1-4; D is ambiguous. The germline V and J ends were trimmed by 6 bases and 0 bases, with 8 bases remaining between them. The CDR3 contains 14 residues. The germline V gene has CDR1 MNHEY and CDR2 SMNVEV (reference sequence). Here the CDR3 reads CASSVSATNEKLFF. In DNA form, the CDR3 reads TGTGCCAGCAGCGTGTCCGCAACTAATGAAAAACTGTTTTTT.

V usage is TRBV30 and J usage is TRBJ2-4; 8 nucleotides agree with TRBD1. Trimming at V came to 5 bases and at J to 8 bases, leaving 8 bases not matched to a gene. The CDR3 runs to 13 residues. Germline CDR1 GTSNPN, CDR2 SVGIG (reference sequence). This CDR3 reads CAWSTGGGDIQYF. The CDR3 DNA follows: TGTGCCTGGTCCACAGGGGGTGGGGACATTCAGTACTTC.

This clone was seen a handful of times. CDR3: CASSLAQGKNNSPLHF. The CDR3 DNA reads as TGTGCCAGCAGCTTAGCACAGGGCAAAAATAATTCACCCCTCCACTTT. The chain combines TRBV7-2 with TRBJ1-6, with D tentatively TRBD1 (6 bases). With 0 bases removed from V and 5 bases from J, the gap between germline ends came to 11 bases. This CDR3 contains 16 residues. The germline V gene encodes CDR1 SGHTA and CDR2 FQGNSA.

The chain employs TRBV7-2 and TRBJ1-5, with a possible D match to TRBD1 (5 bases). V was cut by 8 bases and J by 0 bases, with 14 bases left in between. The CDR3 covers 15 residues. From germline, CDR1 is SGHTA and CDR2 FQGNSA. The CDR3 sequence is CASARGGISNQPQHF. The CDR3 DNA is TGTGCCAGCGCGCGGGGGGGGATTAGCAATCAGCCCCAGCATTTT.

This clone was seen a handful of times. J is TRBJ1-4 and V is TRBV25-1; D not certain. With 4 bases removed from V and 8 bases from J, the gap between germline ends came to 14 bases. Per the germline V gene, CDR1 is MGHDK and CDR2 is SYGVNS. The CDR3 length is 14 residues. The CDR3 loop is CASSGAQRREKLFF. The CDR3 DNA reads TGTGCCAGCAGTGGAGCACAGAGAAGGGAAAAACTGTTTTTT.

The chain couples TRBV20-1 to TRBJ1-2; D not resolved. CDR1 and CDR2 from the germline V gene are DFQATT and SNEGSKA (reference sequence). The CDR3 is 11 amino acids. V was trimmed by 1 base and J by 12 bases, leaving 12 bases between them. The CDR3 nucleotides are TGCAGTGCTAGAGGTCAGGCCAGAGACACCTTC. Its translation is CSARGQARDTF.

This clone was observed a handful of times. The sample carries other DNA sequences with the same CDR3. V and J are TRBV4-3 and TRBJ1-5; D unclear. The V end was cut by 0 bases, the J end by 9 bases, with 9 bases between. The CDR3 sequence is 13 residues long. Germline-derived CDR1 and CDR2 are LGHNA and YSLEER. CDR3 sequence reads: CASSQDVGRPQHF. For the CDR3, the DNA is TGCGCCAGCAGCCAAGATGTAGGGAGGCCCCAGCATTTT.

The V call is TRBV4-2, the J call TRBJ2-5, with 9 bases identical to TRBD2. CDR3 length: 15 amino acids. Per the germline V gene, CDR1 is LGHNA and CDR2 is YNFKEQ. V shed 1 base and J 3 bases; nucleotides not matched to a gene: 3. The CDR3 sequence: CASSQVAGGEETQYF. The CDR3 nucleotides read TGTGCCAGCAGCCAAGTCGCGGGGGGGGAAGAGACCCAGTACTTC.

The sample holds a few counts of this clone. This chain joins TRBV30 and TRBJ2-2; D may be TRBD1 or TRBD2 (6 bases each). Trimming shortened V by 8 bases and J by 0 bases, and 13 bases separated the two germline ends. The CDR3 extends over 14 amino acids. The germline V gene has CDR1 GTSNPN and CDR2 SVGIG (reference sequence). The CDR3 loop reads CATKGGPNTGELFF. In nucleotides, the CDR3 is TGTGCCACAAAGGGGGGCCCGAACACCGGGGAGCTGTTTTTT. Looking up the rest from reference TRBV30 and TRBJ2-2 gives the full variable domain: SQTIHQWPATLVQPVGSPLSLECTVEGTSNPNLYWYRQAAGRGLQLLFYSVGIGQISSEVPQNLSASRPQDRQFILSSKKLLLSDSGFYLCATKGGPNTGELFFGEGSRLTVL.

This clone has just a few counts. The rearrangement joins TRBV7-2 to TRBJ1-1; D gene unclear. Germline lookup yields CDR1 SGHTA and CDR2 FQGNSA. The CDR3 covers 15 residues. Trimming shortened V by 1 base and J by 1 base, and 10 bases separated the two germline ends. The CDR3 reads CASSLVWAGNTEAFF. The CDR3 coding sequence is TGTGCCAGCAGCTTAGTCTGGGCGGGGAACACTGAAGCTTTCTTT. Drawing the rest from reference TRBV7-2 and TRBJ1-1, the complete variable domain is GAGVSQSPSNKVTEKGKDVELRCDPISGHTALYWYRQSLGQGLEFLIYFQGNSAPDKSGLPSDRFSAERTGGSVSTLTIQRTQQEDSAVYLCASSLVWAGNTEAFFGQGTRLTVV.